This T cell receptor (beta chain) appears in the sequencing data of a study of T cells after yellow fever vaccination. TCRdb processed the 5' RACE reads anew with MiXCR; each CDR3 protein has one entry. This table holds 620,000 or so distinct CDR3 sequences, 9% to 15% found once. Trimming cost V 4 bases and J 5 bases; bases outside gene matches: 13. CDR1 LNHNV and CDR2 YYDKDF come from the germline V gene (reference sequence). CDR3 length: 17 residues. The chain combines TRBV15 with TRBJ2-1; 8 positions agree with TRBD2. The receptor comes from a man aged 25-45 years who received the YFV17D yellow fever vaccine. Sequencing was performed on PBMCs, taken on the day of the yellow fever booster vaccination. The CDR3 bases are TGTGCCACCAGCACCAATAGGGGCGGGAGGCCCCACAATGAGCAGTTCTTC. Translated, it gives CATSTNRGGRPHNEQFF.